The entry below describes one T cell receptor (beta chain). The entry originates in a study of blood T cell repertoires in COVID-19. The CDR3 is made up of 15 amino acids. CDR1 is SGHTS, CDR2 YDEGEE, per germline. V lost 0 bases and J lost 4, with 14 bases in between. Only in-frame clones appear in the TCRdb table, and some are missing; sequencing was by immunoSEQ multiplex PCR. This sample has approximately 110,000 clones; roughly 74% occur once, and the top ten carry approximately 6%. The sequence came from an elderly man with COVID-19, enrolled during active disease. Sequencing was carried out using peripheral blood. V is TRBV5-8 and J is TRBJ2-7; weak D call: TRBD1 (6 bases). The CDR3 is CASSLVQQGKYEQYF. CDR3 nucleotides: TGTGCCAGCAGCTTGGTTCAACAGGGAAAATACGAGCAGTACTTC.